Listed below are T cell receptor beta chains from one sample, sequenced in a study of shared clonotypes between healthy human individuals. Repertoires were generated with immunoSEQ multiplex PCR, while TCRdb's copy carries only in-frame clones and drops some. The table records about 2 million clones, roughly 96% of them present only once. Sequencing was carried out using naive CD4+ T cells sorted from blood. These receptors came from a man in his late teens or twenties in good health. Both conserved end residues are part of each CDR3. Each record gives: J gene, clone size, D gene, V gene, CDR3 protein, CDR3 DNA. The D gene is left open where the match is weak. The size entry is marked missing in some rows and otherwise reads once, few, many or a size class.

J: TRBJ2-7; size: -; D: TRBD1; V: TRBV28; CDR3: CASNPDRASREQYF; DNA: TGTGCCAGCAACCCTGACAGGGCGTCTCGCGAGCAGTACTTC
J: TRBJ1-1; size: -; D: -; V: TRBV7-9; CDR3: CASEANTEAFF; DNA: TGTGCCAGCGAAGCGAACACTGAAGCTTTCTTT
J: TRBJ2-7; size: many; D: -; V: TRBV7-2; CDR3: CASSLQSGSYEQYF; DNA: TGTGCCAGCAGCTTACAGTCGGGTTCCTACGAGCAGTACTTC
J: TRBJ2-5; size: -; D: -; V: TRBV6-5; CDR3: CAVRSQRASQETQYF; DNA: TGTGCCGTAAGATCCCAGAGGGCTTCCCAAGAGACCCAGTACTTC
J: TRBJ1-4; size: -; D: TRBD1; V: TRBV7-9; CDR3: CASSWDRSTNEKLFF; DNA: TGTGCCAGCAGTTGGGACAGATCAACTAATGAAAAACTGTTTTTT
J: TRBJ2-3; size: once; D: -; V: TRBV19; CDR3: CASETQGADTQYF; DNA: TGTGCCAGTGAGACTCAGGGAGCAGATACGCAGTATTTT
J: TRBJ2-1; size: -; D: -; V: TRBV10-1; CDR3: CASSDENNEQFF; DNA: TGCGCCAGCAGTGACGAGAACAATGAGCAGTTCTTC
J: TRBJ2-3; size: once; D: -; V: TRBV4-3; CDR3: CASSQGGWDHTDTQYF; DNA: TGCGCCAGCAGCCAAGGGGGGTGGGATCACACAGATACGCAGTATTTT
J: TRBJ1-2; size: -; D: -; V: TRBV15; CDR3: CATSRGGETGALYGYTF; DNA: TGTGCCACCAGCAGAGGGGGAGAGACAGGCGCGCTCTATGGCTACACCTTC
J: TRBJ2-1; size: -; D: -; V: TRBV28; CDR3: CASSLTTLGTNEQFF; DNA: TGTGCCAGCAGCTTGACTACTCTAGGAACCAATGAGCAGTTCTTC
J: TRBJ1-6; size: -; D: -; V: TRBV15; CDR3: CATSRDGGRATAPLHF; DNA: TGTGCCACCAGCAGAGATGGGGGCAGGGCCACGGCACCCCTCCACTTT
J: TRBJ1-1; size: -; D: TRBD1; V: TRBV19; CDR3: CASSISDRGAFF; DNA: TGTGCCAGTAGTATCTCGGACAGGGGAGCTTTCTTT
J: TRBJ2-3; size: -; D: TRBD1; V: TRBV6-6; CDR3: CASSPGQAIYTDTQYF; DNA: TGTGCCAGCAGTCCGGGACAGGCTATTTACACAGATACGCAGTATTTT
J: TRBJ1-2; size: -; D: -; V: TRBV2; CDR3: CASTKQGVANYGYTF; DNA: TGTGCCAGCACTAAACAAGGAGTAGCTAACTATGGCTACACCTTC
J: TRBJ2-1; size: once; D: TRBD2; V: TRBV7-8; CDR3: CASSLALASGSYNEQFF; DNA: TGTGCCAGCAGTCTAGCCCTCGCTAGCGGATCCTACAATGAGCAGTTCTTC
J: TRBJ2-1; size: -; D: TRBD2; V: TRBV29-1; CDR3: CSVGTSRNNEQFF; DNA: TGCAGCGTGGGGACTAGCAGAAACAATGAGCAGTTCTTC
J: TRBJ2-3; size: -; D: TRBD1; V: TRBV10-1; CDR3: CATTTQGYRTDTQYF; DNA: TGCGCCACCACGACACAGGGGTACCGCACAGATACGCAGTATTTT